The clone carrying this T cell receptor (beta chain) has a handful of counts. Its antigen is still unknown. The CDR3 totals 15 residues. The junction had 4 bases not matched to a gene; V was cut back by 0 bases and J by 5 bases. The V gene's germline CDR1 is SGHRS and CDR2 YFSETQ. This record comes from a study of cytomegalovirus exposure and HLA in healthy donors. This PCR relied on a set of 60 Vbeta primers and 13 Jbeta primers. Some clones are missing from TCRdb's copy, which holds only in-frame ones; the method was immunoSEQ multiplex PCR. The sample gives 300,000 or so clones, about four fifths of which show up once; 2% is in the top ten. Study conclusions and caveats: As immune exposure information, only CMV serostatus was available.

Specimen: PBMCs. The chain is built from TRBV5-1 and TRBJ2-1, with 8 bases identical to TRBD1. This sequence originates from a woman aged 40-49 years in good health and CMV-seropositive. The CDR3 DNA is TGCGCCAGCAGCTTGGGGACAGGGTTCGACAATGAGCAGTTCTTC. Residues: CASSLGTGFDNEQFF.